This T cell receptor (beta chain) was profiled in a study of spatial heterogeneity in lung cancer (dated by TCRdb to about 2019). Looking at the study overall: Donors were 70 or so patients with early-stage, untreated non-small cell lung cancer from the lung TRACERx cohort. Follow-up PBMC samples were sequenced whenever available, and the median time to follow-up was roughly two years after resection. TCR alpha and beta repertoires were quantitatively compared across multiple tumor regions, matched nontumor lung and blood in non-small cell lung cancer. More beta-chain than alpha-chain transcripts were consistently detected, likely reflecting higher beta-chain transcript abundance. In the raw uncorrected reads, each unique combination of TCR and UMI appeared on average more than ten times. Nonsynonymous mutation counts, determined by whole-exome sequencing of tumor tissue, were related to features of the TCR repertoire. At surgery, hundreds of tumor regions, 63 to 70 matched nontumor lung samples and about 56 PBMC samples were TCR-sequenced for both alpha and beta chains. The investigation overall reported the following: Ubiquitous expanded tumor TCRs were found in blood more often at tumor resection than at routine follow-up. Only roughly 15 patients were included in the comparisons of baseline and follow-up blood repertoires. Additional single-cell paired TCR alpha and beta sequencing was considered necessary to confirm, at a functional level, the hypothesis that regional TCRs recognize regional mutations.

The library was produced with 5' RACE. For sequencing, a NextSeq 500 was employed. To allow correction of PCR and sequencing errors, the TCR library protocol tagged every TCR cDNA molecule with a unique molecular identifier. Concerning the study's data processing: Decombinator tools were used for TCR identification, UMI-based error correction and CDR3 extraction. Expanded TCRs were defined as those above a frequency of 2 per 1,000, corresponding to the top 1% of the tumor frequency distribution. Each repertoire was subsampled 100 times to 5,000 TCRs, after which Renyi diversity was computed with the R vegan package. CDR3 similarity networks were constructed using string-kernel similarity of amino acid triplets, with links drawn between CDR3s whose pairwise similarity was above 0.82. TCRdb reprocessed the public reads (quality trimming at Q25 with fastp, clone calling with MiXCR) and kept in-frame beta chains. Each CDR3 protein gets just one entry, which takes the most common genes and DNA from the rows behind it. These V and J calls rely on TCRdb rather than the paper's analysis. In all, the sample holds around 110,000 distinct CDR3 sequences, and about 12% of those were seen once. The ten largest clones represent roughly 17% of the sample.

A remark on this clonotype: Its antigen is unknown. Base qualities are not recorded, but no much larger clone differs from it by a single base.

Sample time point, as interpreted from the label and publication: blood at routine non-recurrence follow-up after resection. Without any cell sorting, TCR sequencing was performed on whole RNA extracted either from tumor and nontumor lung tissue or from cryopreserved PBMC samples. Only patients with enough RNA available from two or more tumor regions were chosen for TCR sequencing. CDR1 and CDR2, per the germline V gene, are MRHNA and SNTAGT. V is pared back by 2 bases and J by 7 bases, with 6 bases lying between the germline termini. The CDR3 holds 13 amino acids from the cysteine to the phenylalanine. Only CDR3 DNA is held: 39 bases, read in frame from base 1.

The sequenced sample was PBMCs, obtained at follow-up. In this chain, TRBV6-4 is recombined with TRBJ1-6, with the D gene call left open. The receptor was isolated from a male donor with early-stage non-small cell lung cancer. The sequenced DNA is TGTGCCAGCAGTGACGAACGCAATTCACCCCTCCACTTT. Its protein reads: CASSDERNSPLHF.